This T cell receptor beta chain emerged from a study of spatial heterogeneity in lung cancer. The CDR3 is 18 amino acids. Ten or more counts support this clonotype. The time point: sample taken at primary tumor resection. Whole RNA, isolated from tumor, nontumor lung or frozen PBMC, was sequenced without prior sorting. TCRdb itself ran the 5' RACE reads through MiXCR, one entry per CDR3 protein. In the table there are 25,000 to 30,000 distinct CDR3 sequences, more than 8% of which are singletons. The receptor's source is a female donor with early-stage non-small cell lung cancer. Sequences were derived from PBMCs, sampled at surgery. The genes are TRBV21-1 and TRBJ2-1; TRBD2 is taken as the D call from the table, unchecked against the DNA. TRBV21-1 is a known pseudogene. The CDR3 is CASRGTRRGLSSYNEQFF. CDR3 in DNA: TGTGCCAGCAGGGGGACTAGGAGGGGCCTGAGCTCCTACAATGAGCAGTTCTTC.